The table lists the clone carrying this T cell receptor beta chain with a few counts. As yet, its antigen is unknown. The source of the sample is a study of vaccination effects on CD4 cells after COVID-19. Using immunoSEQ multiplex PCR, the repertoire was profiled, and TCRdb retains in-frame clones only, with some absent. Of 40,000 to 45,000 clones in the sample, over 65% were seen once. CD4+ T cells were isolated after 10 days of culture. PCR-confirmed SARS-CoV-2 infection occurred in the person between March and December 2020. Either the BNT162b2 or mRNA-1273 vaccine was given to participants in two doses. The CDR3 spans 14 residues. The V and J ends lost 0 bases and 7 bases respectively, with 8 bases between them. Germline values: CDR1 SGHRS, CDR2 YFSETQ.

The sample in question was CD4+ T cells from PBMCs cultured without peptide, obtained after COVID-19 vaccination. This chain links TRBV5-1 with TRBJ1-6, with D maybe TRBD1 (5 bases). This TCR came from a human donor who had a prior SARS-CoV-2 infection. CDR3 sequence: CASSLDGGNSPLHF. The CDR3, as DNA: TGCGCCAGCAGCTTGGACGGGGGAAATTCACCCCTCCACTTT.